Below are 12 T cell receptor beta chains sequenced from a single sample in a study of shared clonotypes between healthy human individuals. Some clones are missing from TCRdb's copy, which holds only in-frame ones; the method was immunoSEQ multiplex PCR. The sample carries 85,000 to 100,000 clones, roughly two thirds recorded once. The sample was memory CD8+ T cells sorted from blood. Subset specified: CD45RO+ cells pooled with CCR7-negative TemRA cells. The receptors derive from a man aged 25 to 40 in good health.

The rearrangement links TRBV2 to TRBJ2-5; 7 bases agree with TRBD1. This CDR3 region has 13 residues. The germline CDR1 and CDR2 sequences are SNHLY and FYNNEI. The junction had 5 bases not matched to a gene; V was cut back by 5 bases and J by 5 bases. CDR3 loop: CASSSGQFETQYF. CDR3 DNA sequence: TGTGCCAGCAGTTCGGGACAGTTTGAGACCCAGTACTTC.

The gene calls are TRBV11-2 and TRBJ2-1; D is undetermined. The V gene's germline CDR1 is SGHAT and CDR2 FQNNGV. CDR3 length: 15 residues. V shed 1 base and J shed 3 bases, with 10 bases lying between them. CDR3 amino acids: CASSLAFGYYNEQFF. The CDR3 region has the DNA TGTGCCAGCAGCTTAGCCTTCGGATACTACAATGAGCAGTTCTTC. Full variable domain (remainder filled in from reference TRBV11-2 and TRBJ2-1): EAGVAQSPRYKIIEKRQSVAFWCNPISGHATLYWYQQILGQGPKLLIQFQNNGVVDDSQLPKDRFSAERLKGVDSTLKIQPAKLEDSAVYLCASSLAFGYYNEQFFGPGTRLTVL.

This chain connects TRBV11-2 to TRBJ2-1, with 16 bases fitting TRBD2. The CDR3 totals 19 residues. The germline gives CDR1 SGHAT, CDR2 FQNNGV. The junction had 12 bases not matched to a gene; V was cut back by 2 bases and J by 8 bases. As DNA, the CDR3 is TGTGCCAGCAGCTTAATGCCCGGGACTAGCGGGAGGGCCATGTATGAGCAGTTCTTC. Its protein product is CASSLMPGTSGRAMYEQFF.

This clone was seen repeatedly, ten times or more. The chain couples TRBV9 to TRBJ2-1; D is possibly TRBD1 (6 bases). This CDR3 comprises 17 residues. V lost 1 base and J lost 7, with 21 bases in between. Germline V gene sequence: CDR1 SGDLS, CDR2 YYNGEE. The CDR3 bases are TGTGCCAGCAGCGTAAGGGGGAATGTAGGGTGGTTGAATGAGCAGTTCTTC. Protein: CASSVRGNVGWLNEQFF.

Only one count was recorded for this clone. The chain links TRBV7-9 to TRBJ2-1; the match to TRBD2 covers 8 bases. CDR1 and CDR2 from the germline V gene are SEHNR and FQNEAQ (reference sequence). J was trimmed by 4 bases and V by 5 bases; bases with no gene match: 7. CDR3 length: 15 amino acids. DNA for the CDR3: TGTGCCAGCAGCCATACTAGCGGCCCTTACAATGAGCAGTTCTTC. Its translation is CASSHTSGPYNEQFF.

This rearrangement joins TRBV6-1 to TRBJ2-1, with 7 positions matching TRBD2. The germline V gene has CDR1 MNHNS and CDR2 SASEGT. The CDR3 extends over 15 amino acids. V shed 6 bases and J 2 bases; nucleotides not matched to a gene: 7. The CDR3 region has the DNA TGTGCCAGCAGCCTTAGCGGGCGAACCTACAATGAGCAGTTCTTC. Protein: CASSLSGRTYNEQFF.

This clone appeared many times. The rearrangement links TRBV6-1 to TRBJ1-2, with D tentatively TRBD1 (5 bases). The germline V and J ends were trimmed by 6 bases and 4 bases, with 15 bases remaining between them. Germline lookup yields CDR1 MNHNS and CDR2 SASEGT. This CDR3 is 14 amino acids long. The CDR3 here is CASRGTLGSYGYTF. Written as DNA, the CDR3 is TGTGCCAGCAGAGGGACCCTGGGGTCCTATGGCTACACCTTC.

Only a few counts were recorded for this clone. The V call is TRBV6-1, the J call TRBJ1-5, with a tentative D call TRBD1 (5 bases). The CDR3 length is 15 residues. Germline V CDR1 and CDR2: MNHNS, SASEGT. Trimming took off 3 bases at V and 0 bases at J, with 9 bases between the two ends. CDR3 loop: CASSDVRVSNQPQHF. CDR3 nucleotides: TGTGCCAGCAGTGACGTCAGGGTTAGCAATCAGCCCCAGCATTTT.

J is TRBJ1-4 and V is TRBV19; 7 bases agree with TRBD1. Germline CDR1 is LNHDA and CDR2 is SQIVND (reference sequence). This CDR3 has 12 residues. The ends lost 3 bases at V and 17 bases at J; junction bases unmatched: 9. In DNA form, the CDR3 reads TGTGCCAGTAGTATGGGGACAGCAGCCCCATTTTTT. Amino acids: CASSMGTAAPFF.

V gene TRBV25-1 combines with J gene TRBJ1-6; 10 positions agree with TRBD1. The CDR3 covers 13 residues. J gave up 7 bases and V 7 bases, and 1 base lay outside the gene matches. Looked up from germline, CDR1 is MGHDK and CDR2 is SYGVNS. CDR3 coding DNA: TGTGCCAGCATGACAGGGGGCAATTCACCCCTCCACTTT. Translating it yields CASMTGGNSPLHF.

The chain couples TRBV9 to TRBJ2-5; 10 bases are a match to TRBD2. V shed 2 bases and J 5 bases; nucleotides not matched to a gene: 9. The CDR3 has 16 amino acids. Germline CDR1 is SGDLS and CDR2 is YYNGEE. The CDR3 here is CASSVLAGEGGETQYF. CDR3 DNA sequence: TGTGCCAGCAGCGTTCTAGCGGGAGAAGGAGGGGAGACCCAGTACTTC.

The table lists this clone with a few counts. The rearrangement joins TRBV11-3 to TRBJ2-1; D gene uncertain. CDR1 and CDR2 (germline): SGHNT, YENEEA. V dropped 5 bases and J dropped 0 bases, with 8 bases sitting between them. The CDR3 is 14 amino acids. The CDR3 loop reads CASSQTSSYNEQFF. DNA for the CDR3: TGTGCCAGCAGCCAAACGAGCTCCTACAATGAGCAGTTCTTC.